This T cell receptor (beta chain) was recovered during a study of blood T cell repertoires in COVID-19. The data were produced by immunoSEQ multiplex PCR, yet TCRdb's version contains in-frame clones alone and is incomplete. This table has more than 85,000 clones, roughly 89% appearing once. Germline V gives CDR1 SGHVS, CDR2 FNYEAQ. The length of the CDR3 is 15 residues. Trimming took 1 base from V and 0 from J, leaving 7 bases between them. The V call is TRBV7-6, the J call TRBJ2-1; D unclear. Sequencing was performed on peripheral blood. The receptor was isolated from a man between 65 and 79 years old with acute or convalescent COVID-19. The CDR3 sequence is CASSLDSYSYNEQFF. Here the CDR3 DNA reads TGTGCCAGCAGCTTAGACAGTTACTCCTACAATGAGCAGTTCTTC.